This T cell receptor beta chain is from a study of shared clonotypes between healthy human individuals. Across the study: A donor's plate count was three for CD4 naive and three for CD4 memory; CD8 naive had two and CD8 memory one.

This CDR3 contains 15 residues. Germline V lookup: CDR1 PRHDT, CDR2 FYEKMQ (reference sequence). The assay was immunoSEQ multiplex PCR, and TCRdb's table has in-frame clones only and misses some. The table lists around 980,000 clones, 78% of them singletons. As for this clone: Its antigen is currently unknown.

Broader study findings: For sorted subsets, rarefaction showed incomplete sequencing despite large depth. Non-shared clonotypes were found to have lower generation probabilities than the clonotypes that were shared by all four of the sorted-subset donors.

There were no recent acute infections or vaccinations among the donors, who were healthy HIV-negative adults. Material: memory CD4+ T cells from PBMCs. Described subset: CD45RA-negative fraction. The TCR was taken from a man aged 18 to 30 in good health. Some clones in this sample may be carry-over from other donors' samples. The chain is built from TRBV13 and TRBJ2-5; 8 bases align to TRBD1. The J call is uncertain, as TRBJ2-7 better fits the DNA end. CDR3 sequence reads: CASSGRRQGNDEQYF. CDR3 sequence (DNA): TGTGCCAGCAGCGGCCGGAGACAGGGGAACGACGAGCAGTACTTC.